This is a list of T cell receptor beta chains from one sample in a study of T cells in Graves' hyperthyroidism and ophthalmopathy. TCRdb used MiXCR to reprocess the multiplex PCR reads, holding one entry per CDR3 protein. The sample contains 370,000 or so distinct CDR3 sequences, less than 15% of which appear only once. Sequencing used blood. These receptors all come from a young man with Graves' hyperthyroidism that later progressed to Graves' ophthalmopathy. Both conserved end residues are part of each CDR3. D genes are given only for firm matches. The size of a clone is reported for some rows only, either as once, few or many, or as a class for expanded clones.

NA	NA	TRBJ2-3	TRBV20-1	TGCAGTGTCCCGAAAGAGAGAGATACGCAGTATTTT	CSVPKERDTQYF
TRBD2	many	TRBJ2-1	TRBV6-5	TGTGCCAGCAGTTACAGTAGCGGGGGGAACACGGGGCAGTTCTTC	CASSYSSGGNTGQFF
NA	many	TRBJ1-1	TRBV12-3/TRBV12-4	TGTGCCAGCAGTTTGGTACAGCAGAACACTGAAGCTTTCTTT	CASSLVQQNTEAFF
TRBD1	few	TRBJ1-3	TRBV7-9	TGTGCCAGCAGCTTCGGACAGGGGTTAATCGGAAACACCATATATTTT	CASSFGQGLIGNTIYF
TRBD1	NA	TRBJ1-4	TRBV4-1	TGCGCCAGCAGTCCCACCGGGACAGGGGCCATTAATGAAAAACTGTTTTTT	CASSPTGTGAINEKLFF
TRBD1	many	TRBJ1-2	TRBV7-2	TGTGCCAGCAGCTTAACGGGACAGGGAACCTATGGCTACACCTTC	CASSLTGQGTYGYTF
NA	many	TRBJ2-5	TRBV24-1	TGTGCCACCAGTGATTGGGATTTGACTGCGGGACCCCGACTCGAAACCCAGTACTTC	CATSDWDLTAGPRLETQYF
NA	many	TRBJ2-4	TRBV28	TGTGCCAGCAGCGGGGGGCTCGGCGGTGCCAAAAACATTCAGTACTTC	CASSGGLGGAKNIQYF
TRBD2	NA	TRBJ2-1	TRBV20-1	TGCAGTGCTGGTAGCGGGGGGAGCTCCTACAATGAGCAGTTCTTC	CSAGSGGSSYNEQFF
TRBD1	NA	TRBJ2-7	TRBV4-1	TGCGCCAGCAGCCGACTTCCGGGACAGCCCTCCTACGAGCAGTACTTC	CASSRLPGQPSYEQYF
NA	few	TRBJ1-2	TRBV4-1	TGCGCCAGCAGCCGAAGGGAGTCCCTAGATGGCTACACCTTC	CASSRRESLDGYTF
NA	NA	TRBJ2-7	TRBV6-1	TGTGCCAGCAGTCCCAGGGGTACCTACGAGCAGTACTTC	CASSPRGTYEQYF
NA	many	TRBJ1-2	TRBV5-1	TGCGCCAGCAGCTTGGATGACGGGGGGACTCTTCACCGGGGCTACACCTTC	CASSLDDGGTLHRGYTF
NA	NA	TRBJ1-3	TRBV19	TGTGCCAGTACCTTTATCGGCAGCCGGGGCTCTGGAAACACCATATATTTT	CASTFIGSRGSGNTIYF
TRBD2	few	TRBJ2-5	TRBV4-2	TGTGCCAGCAGCCAAGCGGGGGGGGACCAAGAGACCCAGTACTTC	CASSQAGGDQETQYF
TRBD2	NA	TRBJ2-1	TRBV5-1	TGCGCCAGCAGCTTGTCCGGGACTAGCGGGGGGGTAAACAATGAGCAGTTCTTC	CASSLSGTSGGVNNEQFF
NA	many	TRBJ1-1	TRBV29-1	TGCAGCGTTAATCTGGCCGGAGCAAAGTATGGCACTGAAGCTTTCTTT	CSVNLAGAKYGTEAFF
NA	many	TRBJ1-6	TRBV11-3	TGTGCCAGCAGCTTAGATCCAAATTCACCCCTCCACTTT	CASSLDPNSPLHF
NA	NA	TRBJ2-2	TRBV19	TGTGCCAGTAGCAAGGACAGACTAAACACCGGGGAGCTGTTTTTT	CASSKDRLNTGELFF
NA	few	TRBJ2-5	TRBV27	TGTGCCAGCAGTTTATCTCCCGGCGTACAAGAGACCCAGTACTTC	CASSLSPGVQETQYF
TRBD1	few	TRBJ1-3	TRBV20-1	TGCAGTGCTGTACAGGGGGCGCAAGGAAACACCATATATTTT	CSAVQGAQGNTIYF
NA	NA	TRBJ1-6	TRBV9	TGTGCCAGCAGCGTATCCGGGGGCGCAGGTTCACCCCTCCACTTT	CASSVSGGAGSPLHF
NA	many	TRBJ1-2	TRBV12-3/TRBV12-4	TGTGCCAGCAGTTTAAGGCAGGGACTGGGGGGCTACACCTTC	CASSLRQGLGGYTF
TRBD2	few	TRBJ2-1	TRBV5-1	TGCGCCAGCAGCACTTTAGCGGGGCCTTACAATGAGCAGTTCTTC	CASSTLAGPYNEQFF
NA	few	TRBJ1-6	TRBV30	TGTGCCTGGAGTCAAGGGTCCTCACCCCTCCACTTT	CAWSQGSSPLHF
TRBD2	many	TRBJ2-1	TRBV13	TGTGCCAGCAGCTCTGGACTAGCGGGGGGCAATGAGCAGTTCTTC	CASSSGLAGGNEQFF
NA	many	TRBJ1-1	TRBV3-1	TGTGCCAGCAGCCCACAAACATGGACTGAAGCTTTCTTT	CASSPQTWTEAFF